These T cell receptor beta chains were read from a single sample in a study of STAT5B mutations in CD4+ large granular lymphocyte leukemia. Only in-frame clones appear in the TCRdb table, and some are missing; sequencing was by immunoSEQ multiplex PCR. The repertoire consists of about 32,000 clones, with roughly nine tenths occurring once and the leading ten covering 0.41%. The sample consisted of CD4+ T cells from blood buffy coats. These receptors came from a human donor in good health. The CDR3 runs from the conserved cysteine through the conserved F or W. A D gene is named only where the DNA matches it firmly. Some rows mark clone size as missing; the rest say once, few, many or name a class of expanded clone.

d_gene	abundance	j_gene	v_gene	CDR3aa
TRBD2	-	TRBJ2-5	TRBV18	CASSLSGTSETQYF
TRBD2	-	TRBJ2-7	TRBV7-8	CASSLGGLAVTYEQYF
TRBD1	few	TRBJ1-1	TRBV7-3	CASSSIPGTGLTEAFF
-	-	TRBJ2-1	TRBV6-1	CASPRAGHNEQFF
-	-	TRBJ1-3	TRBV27	CASKEGSSGNTIYF
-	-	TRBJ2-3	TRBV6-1	CASSENGGAATQYF
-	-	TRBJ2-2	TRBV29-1	CSVFSGPNTGELFF
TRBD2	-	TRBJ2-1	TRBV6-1	CASSPGTSGSGEQFF
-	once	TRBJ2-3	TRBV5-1	CASRPDGTTSTDTQYF
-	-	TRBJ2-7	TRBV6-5	CASRGRGSYYEQYF
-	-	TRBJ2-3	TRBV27	CASGFTDTQYF
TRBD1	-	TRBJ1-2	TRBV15	CATREGQGVSRHGYTF
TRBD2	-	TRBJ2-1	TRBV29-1	CSVTIAGRSSYNEQFF
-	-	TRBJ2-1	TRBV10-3	CAISGASNEQFF
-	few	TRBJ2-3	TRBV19	CASSGTATSTDTQYF
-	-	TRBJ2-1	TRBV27	CASSLAGSAYNEQFF
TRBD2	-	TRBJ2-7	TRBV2	CASSGASGSASYEQYF
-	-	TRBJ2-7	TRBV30	CAWSVDSYEQYF
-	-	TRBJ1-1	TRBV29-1	CSVDRSSGTEAFF
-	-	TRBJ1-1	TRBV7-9	CASSLYREGTEAFF
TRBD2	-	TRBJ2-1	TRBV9	CASSATGGRNEQFF
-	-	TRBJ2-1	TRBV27	CASRAGQGLYNEQFF
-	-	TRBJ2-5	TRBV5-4	CASTGRGETQYF
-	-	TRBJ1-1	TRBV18	CASSPGTGVTEAFF
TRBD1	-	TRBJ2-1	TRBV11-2	CASSLDRVNEQFF
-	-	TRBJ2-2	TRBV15	CATSRDSLGQTNTGELFF
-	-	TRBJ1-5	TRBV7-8	CASSLGPWGNQPQHF
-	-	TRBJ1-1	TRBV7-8	CASSSNWNTEAFF
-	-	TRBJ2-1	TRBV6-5	CASSPILVYEQFF
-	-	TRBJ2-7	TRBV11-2	CASSRLQGSYEQYF
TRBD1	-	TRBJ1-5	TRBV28	CASSLWRGTGGNQPQHF
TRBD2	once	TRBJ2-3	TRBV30	CAWSVLAGVADTQYF
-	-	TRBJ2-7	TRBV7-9	CASSRGNTGSSYEQYF
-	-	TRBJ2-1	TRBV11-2	CASSSGREQFF
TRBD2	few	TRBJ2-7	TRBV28	CASSPIAGGPYEQYF
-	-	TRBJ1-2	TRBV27	CASSFQPGLRLASYTF
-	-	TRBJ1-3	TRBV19	CASSRQTDLTGNTIYF
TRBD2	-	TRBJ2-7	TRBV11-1	CASSLGTSGAYEQYF
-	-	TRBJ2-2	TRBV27	CASSAWGQGGTGELFF
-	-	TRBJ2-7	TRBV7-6	CASSLATGSSYEQYF
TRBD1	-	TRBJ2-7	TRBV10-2	CASSESGQGPYEQYF
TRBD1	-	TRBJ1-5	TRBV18	CASSGTDNQPQHF
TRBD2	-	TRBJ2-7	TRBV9	CASSVTSDSEQYF
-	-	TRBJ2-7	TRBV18	CASSPSSYYEQYF
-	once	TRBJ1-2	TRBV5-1	CASSLVVNYGYTF
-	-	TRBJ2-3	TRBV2	CASRETGLQGTDTQYF
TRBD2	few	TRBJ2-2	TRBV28	CASSLRGLAGGPNGELFF
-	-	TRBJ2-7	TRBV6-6	CASSLGDDEQYF